A single sample is the source of the 16 T cell receptor beta chains below, sequenced in a study of blood T cell repertoires in COVID-19 (dated by TCRdb to about 2020). The library was obtained by the immunoSEQ multiplex PCR assay. TCRdb stores this immuneACCESS table with in-frame sequences only. Part of the clones is absent; in the studies checked, under half of the shortfall reflects unresolved V genes, and no reason is known for the rest. The sample profile shows over 100,000 clones; about 89% of them were found once. Jointly, the top ten make up around 4.5% of the sample. The sample was peripheral blood. Every receptor here comes from a man in his 60s with COVID-19, enrolled during active disease.

This clone was counted only a few times. V gene TRBV5-4 combines with J gene TRBJ1-5; D unclear. V lost 0 bases and J lost 13, with 14 bases in between. Germline V gene sequence: CDR1 SGHNT, CDR2 YYREEE (reference sequence). The CDR3 contains 13 residues. For the CDR3, the DNA is TGTGCCAGCAGCTTGGACGTAGGAGCGGGTCAGCATTTT. It specifies CASSLDVGAGQHF.

The chain has TRBV6-6 and TRBJ1-5; 7 positions match TRBD1. The length of the CDR3 is 14 residues. Looked up from germline, CDR1 is MNHNY and CDR2 is SVGAGI (reference sequence). V shed 4 bases and J 7 bases; nucleotides not matched to a gene: 7. This chain's CDR3 is CASSSRQGGQPQHF. The CDR3 nucleotides read TGTGCCAGCAGTTCCCGACAGGGAGGACAGCCCCAGCATTTT.

The rearrangement links TRBV21-1 to TRBJ2-3; the tabulated D call, TRBD1, remains unverified against the DNA. TRBV21-1 is a pseudogene segment. The CDR3 runs 18 residues. The CDR3 sequence: CASSKAPRHPPYTDTQYF. The CDR3 DNA is TGTGCCAGCAGCAAAGCCCCAAGACATCCACCATACACAGATACGCAGTATTTT.

The chain carries TRBV16 and TRBJ2-5; D is possibly TRBD1 (6 bases). Trimming removed 4 bases from V and 6 bases from J, with 18 bases in between. The V gene's germline CDR1 is KGHSY and CDR2 FQNENV. There are 15 residues in the CDR3. CDR3 amino acids: CASSPNKGVKKTQYF. Here the CDR3 DNA reads TGTGCCAGCAGCCCCAATAAGGGGGTGAAAAAGACCCAGTACTTC.

The chain is built from TRBV28 and TRBJ1-3; D is perhaps TRBD1 (6 bases). The CDR3 runs 15 residues. With 8 bases removed from V and 5 bases from J, the gap between germline ends came to 19 bases. Looked up from germline, CDR1 is MDHEN and CDR2 is SYDVKM. The CDR3, as DNA: TGTGCCAGCTATGGGTTGGGGGGGCAGAGAAACACCATATATTTT. Translating gives CASYGLGGQRNTIYF.

The chain is built from TRBV19 and TRBJ1-5, with D uncertain. The CDR3 is made up of 14 amino acids. Germline CDR1 is LNHDA and CDR2 is SQIVND (reference sequence). V gave up 4 bases and J gave up 5 bases, with 12 bases separating them. The CDR3 sequence: CASSTGELDQPQHF. Here the CDR3 DNA reads TGTGCCAGTAGTACGGGAGAGCTTGATCAGCCCCAGCATTTT.

This chain links TRBV11-2 with TRBJ2-5; D is ambiguous. Germline V gives CDR1 SGHAT, CDR2 FQNNGV. The CDR3 length is 12 residues. V shed 1 base and J shed 7 bases, with 7 bases lying between them. The CDR3 loop is CASSLGPGTQYF. The DNA for the CDR3 is TGTGCCAGCAGCTTAGGGCCGGGGACCCAGTACTTC. The whole variable domain, remainder taken from reference TRBV11-2 and TRBJ2-5, is EAGVAQSPRYKIIEKRQSVAFWCNPISGHATLYWYQQILGQGPKLLIQFQNNGVVDDSQLPKDRFSAERLKGVDSTLKIQPAKLEDSAVYLCASSLGPGTQYFGPGTRLLVL.

In DNA, the CDR3 is TGTGCCAGCAGCCAAGATTCCCAGCGAGGTCAGCCCCAGCATTTT. Translation: CASSQDSQRGQPQHF. J is TRBJ1-5 and V is TRBV3-1 (or the pseudogene TRBV3-2); unclear D gene. V gave up 0 bases and J gave up 6 bases, with 12 bases separating them. In germline, CDR1 is LGHDT, CDR2 YNNKEL (reference sequence). The CDR3 runs to 15 residues.

V and J are TRBV6-5 and TRBJ2-1; 7 positions agree with TRBD1. This CDR3 region has 14 residues. The germline V gene has CDR1 MNHEY and CDR2 SVGAGI. V trimming: 2 bases; J trimming: 6 bases; junction bases outside the gene matches: 4. CDR3 protein: CASSYGQVVNEQFF. CDR3 nucleotides: TGTGCCAGCAGTTACGGACAGGTTGTCAATGAGCAGTTCTTC.

This chain uses TRBV19 with TRBJ1-1; D gene ambiguous. The CDR3 has 13 residues. Germline CDR1 reads LNHDA; CDR2 reads SQIVND (reference sequence). Trimming stripped 7 bases from V and 2 bases from J, with 11 bases between. CDR3 nucleotides: TGTGCCAGTAACTTCCGACTAAACACTGAAGCTTTCTTT. Translation gives CASNFRLNTEAFF.

The V and J genes are TRBV20-1 and TRBJ1-1; D gene unclear. The CDR3 length is 11 residues. In germline, CDR1 is DFQATT, CDR2 SNEGSKA (reference sequence). With 3 bases removed from V and 7 bases from J, the gap between germline ends came to 9 bases. CDR3 region: CSASPTVEAFF. In nucleotides, the CDR3 is TGCAGTGCTAGCCCCACGGTTGAAGCTTTCTTT.

This rearrangement joins TRBV19 to TRBJ1-5; maybe TRBD1 (6 bases). The ends were cut back, 3 bases at V and 4 bases at J, with 16 bases in the middle. The CDR3 totals 16 residues. Germline assignment: CDR1 LNHDA and CDR2 SQIVND (reference sequence). CDR3 nucleotides: TGTGCCAGTAGTATGGGACCAGGGGCCCGGAATCAGCCCCAGCATTTT. Translation gives CASSMGPGARNQPQHF.

Regarding this clone: A far larger clone lies a single base away; this is likely a read error. The CDR3 protein is CASSLGDRGSQPQHF. CDR3 nucleotide sequence: TGTGCCAGCAGCTTAGGGGACAGGGGGTCTCAGCCCCAGCATTTT. J is TRBJ1-5 and V is TRBV11-2; 11 bases line up with TRBD1. The J segment lost 6 bases and the V segment lost 1 base, leaving 2 bases of the junction unmatched. The CDR3 loop spans 15 amino acids. The V gene's germline CDR1 is SGHAT and CDR2 FQNNGV.

V usage is TRBV7-2 and J usage is TRBJ1-6; the D gene is possibly TRBD1 (6 bases). This CDR3 is built from 15 residues. Germline CDR1 reads SGHTA; CDR2 reads FQGNSA. V lost 5 bases and J lost 7, with 15 bases in between. The CDR3 spells CASSTRTESNSPLHF. CDR3 coding DNA: TGTGCCAGCAGCACCCGGACAGAGTCAAATTCACCCCTCCACTTT.

The CDR3 DNA reads TGCGCCAGCAGCCAAGGCCCGGGACAGGGTTACGAGCAGTACTTC. Amino acid sequence: CASSQGPGQGYEQYF. The chain is built from TRBV4-3 and TRBJ2-7, with 9 bases aligning to TRBD1. The CDR3 is 15 amino acids. Germline V gene sequence: CDR1 LGHNA, CDR2 YSLEER. V shed 1 base and J 4 bases; nucleotides not matched to a gene: 5.

The J gene is TRBJ2-7, the V gene TRBV7-9, with 7 bases that match TRBD1. CDR3 length: 16 amino acids. Germline V CDR1 and CDR2: SEHNR, FQNEAQ (reference sequence). The ends lost 5 bases at V and 0 bases at J; junction bases unmatched: 10. DNA of the CDR3: TGTGCCAGCAGCAACACTCGGGACAGTTCCTCCTACGAGCAGTACTTC. Protein product: CASSNTRDSSSYEQYF.